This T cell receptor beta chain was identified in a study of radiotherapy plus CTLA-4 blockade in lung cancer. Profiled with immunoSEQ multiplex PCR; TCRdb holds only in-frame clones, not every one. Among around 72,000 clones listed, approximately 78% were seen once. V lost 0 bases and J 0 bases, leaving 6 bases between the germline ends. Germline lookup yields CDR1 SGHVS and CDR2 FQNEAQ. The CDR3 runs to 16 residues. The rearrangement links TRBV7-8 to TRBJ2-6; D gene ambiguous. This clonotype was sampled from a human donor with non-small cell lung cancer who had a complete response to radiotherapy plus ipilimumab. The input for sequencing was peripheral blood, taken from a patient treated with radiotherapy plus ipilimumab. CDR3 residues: CASSLAVSSGANVLTF. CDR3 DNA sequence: TGTGCCAGCAGCTTAGCAGTATCCTCTGGGGCCAACGTCCTGACTTTC.